These 30 T cell receptor beta chains were all obtained from the same sample, sequenced in a study of graft-versus-host responses after intestinal transplantation. Assay: immunoSEQ multiplex PCR; the TCRdb copy retains only in-frame clones and omits some. The sample lists tens of thousands of clones, about 43% occurring once. There were about 200,000 CFSE-labeled responder cells plated together with about 200,000 irradiated, violet-dye-labeled stimulator cells. The sequences come from alloreactive CD8+ T cells from a mixed lymphocyte reaction culture, collected before intestinal transplant. Subset in this sample: CFSE-low proliferating T cells sorted from roughly six-day pre-transplant mixed lymphocyte reaction (GvH or HvG direction). These receptors all stem from a human patient who received an intestinal transplant.

The V gene is TRBV10-1, the J gene TRBJ2-2, with TRBD1 identical over 8 bases. The V gene end was trimmed by 5 bases and the J gene end by 3 bases; junction bases not matched to a gene: 11. The CDR3 is 17 residues long. Looked up from germline, CDR1 is WNHNN and CDR2 is SYGVQD (reference sequence). CDR3 sequence reads: CASSPDRGEGYTGELFF. The DNA for the CDR3 is TGCGCCAGCAGTCCAGACAGGGGCGAGGGGTACACCGGGGAGCTGTTTTTT.

The CDR3 here is CASSLDQVSTEAFF. The CDR3, as DNA: TGTGCCAGCAGCTTGGACCAGGTATCTACTGAAGCTTTCTTT. The V gene is TRBV5-4, the J gene TRBJ1-1; unclear D gene. This CDR3 is 14 amino acids long. V was cut by 0 bases and J by 5 bases, with 11 bases left in between. Germline CDR1 reads SGHNT; CDR2 reads YYREEE (reference sequence).

The genes are TRBV19 and TRBJ2-5; the D gene is possibly TRBD2 (6 bases). With 9 bases removed from V and 6 bases from J, the gap between germline ends came to 17 bases. This CDR3 comprises 13 residues. Germline CDR1 LNHDA, CDR2 SQIVND (reference sequence). The CDR3 sequence: CASAGLPIQTQYF. The CDR3 DNA is TGTGCCAGCGCGGGACTCCCCATCCAGACCCAGTACTTC. The full variable domain, in which reference TRBV19 and TRBJ2-5 provide the parts outside the CDR3, is DGGITQSPKYLFRKEGQNVTLSCEQNLNHDAMYWYRQDPGQGLRLIYYSQIVNDFQKGDIAEGYSVSREKKESFPLTVTSAQKNPTAFYLCASAGLPIQTQYFGPGTRLLVL.

This clone was picked up a small number of times. The V gene is TRBV6-5, the J gene TRBJ2-7; 7 bases align to TRBD2. The V gene end was trimmed by 2 bases and the J gene end by 5 bases; junction bases not matched to a gene: 9. The CDR3 covers 15 residues. Germline assignment: CDR1 MNHEY and CDR2 SVGAGI. The CDR3, as DNA: TGTGCCAGCAGTTACGGGGGGGGGAGTGGTAACGAGCAGTACTTC. Translating gives CASSYGGGSGNEQYF.

The V and J genes are TRBV19 and TRBJ1-5; D call uncertain. This CDR3 comprises 12 residues. Trimming pared 9 bases from V and 4 bases from J, leaving 10 bases between. The V gene's germline CDR1 is LNHDA and CDR2 SQIVND (reference sequence). CDR3 sequence: CASSYANQPQHF. As DNA, the CDR3 is TGTGCCAGCTCTTATGCAAATCAGCCCCAGCATTTT. Variable domain in full (rest from reference TRBV19 and TRBJ1-5): DGGITQSPKYLFRKEGQNVTLSCEQNLNHDAMYWYRQDPGQGLRLIYYSQIVNDFQKGDIAEGYSVSREKKESFPLTVTSAQKNPTAFYLCASSYANQPQHFGDGTRLSIL.

This clone occurred a few times. The rearrangement uses TRBV9 and TRBJ2-2; 8 bases fit TRBD2. This CDR3 has 15 amino acids. CDR1 is SGDLS, CDR2 YYNGEE, per germline. J gave up 6 bases and V 2 bases, and 6 bases lay outside the gene matches. The CDR3 DNA sequence: TGTGCCAGCAGCGTTACTAGCGGAGGGGCCGGGGAGCTGTTTTTT. This encodes CASSVTSGGAGELFF. The full variable domain, rest sourced from reference TRBV9 and TRBJ2-2, is DSGVTQTPKHLITATGQRVTLRCSPRSGDLSVYWYQQSLDQGLQFLIQYYNGEERAKGNILERFSAQQFPDLHSELNLSSLELGDSALYFCASSVTSGGAGELFFGEGSRLTVL.

The CDR3 nucleotides read TGTGCCAGTAGTCTTGCGTCCGAAGAAGGCAATCAGCCCCAGCATTTT. This gives the protein CASSLASEEGNQPQHF. This rearrangement joins TRBV19 to TRBJ1-5; no firm D call. The CDR3 length is 16 residues. V was shortened by 5 bases and J by 2 bases, with 16 bases between the two germline ends. Germline-derived CDR1 and CDR2 are LNHDA and SQIVND (reference sequence).

The J gene is TRBJ2-1, the V gene TRBV7-3; tentative D call: TRBD2 (6 bases). The V gene lost 2 bases and the J gene lost 7 bases, with 15 bases spanning the gap. The CDR3 has 15 residues. Germline CDR1 and CDR2: SGHTA and FQGTGA. CDR3 residues: CASSLVTGVGNEQFF. The CDR3 DNA reads TGTGCCAGCAGCTTAGTGACGGGAGTGGGAAATGAGCAGTTCTTC. Complete variable domain (other parts from reference TRBV7-3 and TRBJ2-1): GAGVSQTPSNKVTEKGKYVELRCDPISGHTALYWYRQSLGQGPEFLIYFQGTGAADDSGLPNDRFFAVRPEGSVSTLKIQRTERGDSAVYLCASSLVTGVGNEQFFGPGTRLTVL.

This clone appeared a few times. This chain uses TRBV7-9 with TRBJ2-7; the D is unclear. V lost 5 bases, J lost 0 bases, and 14 bases lay in between. In germline, CDR1 is SEHNR, CDR2 FQNEAQ (reference sequence). The CDR3 is 15 amino acids. The CDR3, as DNA: TGTGCCAGCAGCATGGGCCGACTGAGCTCCTACGAGCAGTACTTC. It is translated as CASSMGRLSSYEQYF.

By share of the sample, this clone is medium-sized. The J gene is TRBJ1-2, the V gene TRBV28, with D perhaps matching TRBD1 (5 bases). Trimming pared 6 bases from V and 4 bases from J, leaving 9 bases between. CDR3 length: 12 amino acids. Germline CDR1 is MDHEN and CDR2 is SYDVKM. The CDR3 region has the DNA TGTGCCAGCAGCACAGGCCTCTATGGCTACACCTTC. This codes for CASSTGLYGYTF.

The chain employs TRBV10-2 and TRBJ2-2; TRBD2 agrees at 7 bases. J was trimmed by 2 bases and V by 8 bases; bases with no gene match: 11. The germline CDR1 and CDR2 sequences are WSHSY and SAAADI. The CDR3 extends over 16 amino acids. This CDR3 is CASGRAGTTNTGELFF. The CDR3 DNA follows: TGCGCCAGCGGCCGCGCCGGGACTACTAACACCGGGGAGCTGTTTTTT.

The rearrangement links TRBV6-5 to TRBJ2-1; the match to TRBD2 covers 7 bases. J lost 9 bases, V lost 2 bases, and 10 bases had no gene match. This CDR3 spans 15 amino acids. From germline, CDR1 is MNHEY and CDR2 SVGAGI. CDR3 residues: CASSYRRLASREQFF. CDR3 DNA sequence: TGTGCCAGCAGTTACCGCCGACTAGCCTCACGTGAGCAGTTCTTC.

This clone appeared a few times. The chain joins TRBV10-2 to TRBJ2-7; D tentatively fits TRBD1 or TRBD2 (5 bases each). The CDR3 covers 14 residues. Looked up from germline, CDR1 is WSHSY and CDR2 is SAAADI. The V gene lost 6 bases and the J gene lost 3 bases, with 15 bases spanning the gap. CDR3 sequence reads: CASSMGRWNYEQYF. The CDR3 DNA reads as TGCGCCAGCAGCATGGGACGGTGGAACTACGAGCAGTACTTC.

V usage is TRBV10-2 and J usage is TRBJ2-3; TRBD2 aligns across 11 bases. The CDR3 is 16 amino acids. V lost 6 bases, J lost 2 bases, and 7 bases stayed unmatched. The germline gives CDR1 WSHSY, CDR2 SAAADI. The CDR3 DNA reads TGCGCCAGCAGACTAGCGGGAGCTCTAGTCACAGATACGCAGTATTTT. Amino acids: CASRLAGALVTDTQYF.

Judged by abundance, this clone is medium-sized (0.01 to 0.1%). This chain links TRBV19 with TRBJ1-2; D remains ambiguous. Germline CDR1 is LNHDA and CDR2 is SQIVND (reference sequence). Between the trimmed V and J ends, which lost 7 bases and 7 bases, there was a span of 13 bases. This CDR3 comprises 12 residues. The CDR3 loop reads CASMRAPRGYTF. In DNA, the CDR3 is TGTGCCAGTATGAGGGCCCCGCGTGGCTACACCTTC.

This clone has a handful of counts. The chain recombines TRBV6-1 with TRBJ1-2, with D perhaps matching TRBD1 (6 bases). Germline V gene sequence: CDR1 MNHNS, CDR2 SASEGT. The V gene lost 6 bases and the J gene lost 7 bases, with 15 bases spanning the gap. The CDR3 contains 13 residues. The CDR3 here is CASRKTGFGGYTF. CDR3 DNA sequence: TGTGCCAGCAGAAAAACAGGGTTCGGTGGCTACACCTTC.

This clone was seen only a few times. The chain is built from TRBV4-2 and TRBJ1-2; 8 positions agree with TRBD1. The CDR3 is 15 amino acids. Trimming took 5 bases from V and 7 from J; bases not matched to a gene: 12. Per the germline V gene, CDR1 is LGHNA and CDR2 is YNFKEQ. The CDR3 is CASSLSRTGIGGYTF. The DNA of the CDR3 is TGTGCCAGCAGCTTAAGCCGGACAGGGATTGGTGGCTACACCTTC.

The chain employs TRBV4-1 and TRBJ2-4; D may be TRBD2 (5 bases). The V gene lost 3 bases and the J gene lost 7 bases, with 19 bases spanning the gap. From germline, CDR1 is MGHRA and CDR2 YSYEKL. This CDR3 spans 16 amino acids. In nucleotides, the CDR3 is TGCGCCAGCAGCCAGGCCGAACTAGGGCTCGGGAACATTCAGTACTTC. Residues: CASSQAELGLGNIQYF.

The rearrangement uses TRBV4-1 and TRBJ1-2; D is perhaps TRBD1 (5 bases). V gave up 0 bases and J gave up 2 bases, with 10 bases separating them. Per germline, CDR1 MGHRA and CDR2 YSYEKL. The CDR3 is made up of 15 amino acids. The CDR3 region has the DNA TGCGCCAGCAGCCAAGATTGGACATCAAACTATGGCTACACCTTC. Translating it yields CASSQDWTSNYGYTF.

V is TRBV10-2 and J is TRBJ1-2; 9 positions agree with TRBD1. The CDR3 totals 14 residues. The V gene end was trimmed by 6 bases and the J gene end by 4 bases; junction bases not matched to a gene: 6. CDR1 and CDR2 (germline): WSHSY, SAAADI. The CDR3 loop is CASRMGQGSYGYTF. The CDR3 region has the DNA TGCGCCAGCAGGATGGGACAGGGTAGCTATGGCTACACCTTC.

The chain links TRBV6-5 to TRBJ1-4; no firm D call. V was shortened by 0 bases and J by 4 bases, with 9 bases between the two germline ends. Looked up from germline, CDR1 is MNHEY and CDR2 is SVGAGI. The CDR3 sequence is 15 residues long. DNA of the CDR3: TGTGCCAGCAGTTACTCGAATCAGTTTAATGAAAAACTGTTTTTT. Translation gives CASSYSNQFNEKLFF.

The genes are TRBV5-5 and TRBJ2-7; D is ambiguous. Germline V lookup: CDR1 SGHKS, CDR2 YYEKEE (reference sequence). The CDR3 sequence is 12 residues long. Between the trimmed V and J ends, which lost 0 bases and 3 bases, there was a span of 4 bases. CDR3 sequence (DNA): TGTGCCAGCAGCTTGGGGCTCTACGAGCAGTACTTC. This codes for CASSLGLYEQYF.

This sequence joins TRBV5-1 and TRBJ2-3; no firm D call. Trimming stripped 2 bases from V and 8 bases from J, with 6 bases between. The germline CDR1 and CDR2 sequences are SGHRS and YFSETQ. The CDR3 contains 11 residues. CDR3 amino acids: CASSFYATQYF. The DNA for the CDR3 is TGCGCCAGCAGCTTCTATGCTACGCAGTATTTT.

This chain joins TRBV4-1 and TRBJ1-5; TRBD1 is a possible D gene (5 bases). Germline V gene data show CDR1 as MGHRA and CDR2 as YSYEKL. The V and J ends lost 1 base and 5 bases respectively, with 15 bases between them. This CDR3 region has 16 residues. The CDR3 sequence is CASSQGDPGGYQPQHF. CDR3 DNA: TGCGCCAGCAGCCAAGGGGACCCCGGGGGGTATCAGCCCCAGCATTTT.

This clone was counted a few times. The rearrangement joins TRBV5-8 to TRBJ1-5; D gene uncertain. CDR1 and CDR2 from the germline V gene are SGHTS and YDEGEE. The germline V and J ends were trimmed by 2 bases and 5 bases, with 8 bases remaining between them. The CDR3 runs to 13 residues. In DNA, the CDR3 is TGTGCCAGCAGCTTCTTTCTTTATCAGCCCCAGCATTTT. Residues: CASSFFLYQPQHF.

This clone appeared a few times. V gene TRBV2 combines with J gene TRBJ2-7; 7 nucleotides line up with TRBD2. The length of the CDR3 is 15 residues. The germline V gene has CDR1 SNHLY and CDR2 FYNNEI. V lost 6 bases, J lost 0 bases, and 8 bases stayed unmatched. CDR3 nucleotide sequence: TGTGCCAGCAGCCTTGTGGGCGGGAGCTCCTACGAGCAGTACTTC. Translation gives CASSLVGGSSYEQYF. Filled out from reference TRBV2 and TRBJ2-7, the complete variable domain reads EPEVTQTPSHQVTQMGQEVILRCVPISNHLYFYWYRQILGQKVEFLVSFYNNEISEKSEIFDDQFSVERPDGSNFTLKIRSTKLEDSAMYFCASSLVGGSSYEQYFGPGTRLTVT.

The chain couples TRBV28 to TRBJ2-1; 7 bases align to TRBD2. CDR1 MDHEN and CDR2 SYDVKM come from the germline V gene. V lost 2 bases to trimming and J lost 4 bases; unmatched junction nucleotides: 2. The CDR3 consists of 14 residues. The CDR3 sequence: CASSLVGLYNEQFF. The CDR3 coding sequence is TGTGCCAGCAGTTTAGTGGGACTATACAATGAGCAGTTCTTC.

V usage is TRBV20-1 and J usage is TRBJ2-5; D ambiguous. CDR1 is DFQATT and CDR2 is SNEGSKA in the germline V gene (reference sequence). The CDR3 loop spans 10 amino acids. V was pared by 4 bases and J by 5 bases, with 5 bases between. CDR3 in amino acids: CSAIQETQYF. The CDR3 bases are TGCAGTGCTATACAGGAGACCCAGTACTTC.

This clone was detected a few times. The chain employs TRBV5-1 and TRBJ2-2; D is unresolved. The CDR3 runs to 14 residues. Looked up from germline, CDR1 is SGHRS and CDR2 is YFSETQ. V lost 0 bases and J 5 bases, leaving 8 bases between the germline ends. Here the CDR3 reads CASSLGPRTGELFF. CDR3 bases: TGCGCCAGCAGCTTGGGACCTCGAACCGGGGAGCTGTTTTTT. The variable domain in full, completed from reference TRBV5-1 and TRBJ2-2, reads KAGVTQTPRYLIKTRGQQVTLSCSPISGHRSVSWYQQTPGQGLQFLFEYFSETQRNKGNFPGRFSGRQFSNSRSEMNVSTLELGDSALYLCASSLGPRTGELFFGEGSRLTVL.

This clone was found a few times. The rearrangement uses TRBV27 and TRBJ1-5; 10 bases map to TRBD1. Losses at the gene ends were 6 bases for V and 5 bases for J; bases not matched to a gene: 4. Germline V gene data show CDR1 as MNHEY and CDR2 as SMNVEV (reference sequence). The CDR3 has 14 residues. CDR3 region: CASRTGGKDQPQHF. For the CDR3, the DNA is TGTGCCAGCAGGACAGGGGGCAAAGATCAGCCCCAGCATTTT.